This TCR beta chain was obtained from a study of cytomegalovirus exposure and HLA in healthy donors. General study points: In vitro, three CMV-associated chains proved specific for CMV antigens. 150 to 200 TCR beta chains were listed as cytomegalovirus-associated. TCR clusters originating in the first cohort tended to co-occur in the 110 or so validation repertoires, according to a later analysis.

The germline V gene has CDR1 SEHNR and CDR2 FQNEAQ (reference sequence). CDR3 length: 14 residues. V lost 1 base to trimming and J lost 2 bases, with 9 bases between them. Profiled with immunoSEQ multiplex PCR; TCRdb holds only in-frame clones, not every one. This repertoire shows around 350,000 clones, 86% found once; its top ten account for 0.83%. The study drew the donors from its 120-subject validation cohort, separate from the roughly 700-subject first cohort. This clone came up a few times. The antigen is not known. Sequences were obtained from PBMCs. This TCR came from a young woman in good health and CMV-seronegative. V usage is TRBV7-9 and J usage is TRBJ2-7, with D perhaps TRBD2 (5 bases). This CDR3 reads CASSLVDGTYEQYF. The CDR3 DNA sequence: TGTGCCAGCAGCTTAGTGGACGGGACCTACGAGCAGTACTTC.